This T cell receptor beta chain was documented in a study of T cells in Graves' hyperthyroidism and ophthalmopathy. Looked up from germline, CDR1 is LNHNV and CDR2 is YYDKDF (reference sequence). This CDR3 is built from 15 residues. V was pared by 5 bases and J by 2 bases, with 14 bases between. Graves' hyperthyroidism was deemed stable absent ophthalmopathy progression within 18 months. Those with hyperthyroidism were 18 to 65 years old, newly diagnosed, and ill for under 2 months. Uncontrolled infection, other autoimmune disease, pregnancy or lactation barred patients from enrollment. Clinical symptoms, serum thyroxine and TRAb, thyroid ultrasound and orbital computed tomography were used for the diagnoses. Researchers amplified the TCR beta CDR3 regions from RNA transcripts. TCR CDR3 underwent first-round RT-PCR with the HTBI primer set. Via MiXCR, TCRdb re-called the multiplex PCR reads, giving one row per CDR3 protein. Of about 760,000 distinct CDR3 sequences listed, roughly 32% were seen once; the top ten hold roughly 30%.

Sequenced: blood. This clonotype originated in a woman in her 40s with Graves' hyperthyroidism. The rearrangement uses TRBV15 and TRBJ2-3, with D tentatively TRBD1 (6 bases). The CDR3 protein is CATSGRTAITDTQYF. The CDR3 DNA follows: TGTGCCACCAGCGGGCGGACAGCCATCACAGATACGCAGTATTTT.